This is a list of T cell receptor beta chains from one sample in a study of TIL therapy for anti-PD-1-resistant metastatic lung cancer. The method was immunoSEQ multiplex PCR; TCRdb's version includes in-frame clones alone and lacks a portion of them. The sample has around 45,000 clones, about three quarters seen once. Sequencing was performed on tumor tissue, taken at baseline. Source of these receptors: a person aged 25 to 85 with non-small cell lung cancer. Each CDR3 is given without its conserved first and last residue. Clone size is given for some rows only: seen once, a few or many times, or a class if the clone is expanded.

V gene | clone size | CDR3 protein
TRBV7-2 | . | ASSPGLAGVYEQY
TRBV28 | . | ASRPQGRSYEQY
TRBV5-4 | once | ASSSAGQTFSQY
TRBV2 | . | ASSGTGESSYEQY
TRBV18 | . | ASSPPRTGILTNTGELF
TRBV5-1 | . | ASSRRLGGEQY
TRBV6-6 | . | ASSYWGANEKLF
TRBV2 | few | ASSPTAPQPQH
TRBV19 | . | ASSNPDTQY
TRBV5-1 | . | ASSLVGSSGANVLT
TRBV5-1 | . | ASSLGPQADTQY
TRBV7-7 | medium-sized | ASSSHQNSENYGYT
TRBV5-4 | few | ASSRGQLNTGELF
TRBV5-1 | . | ASSLRGADTEAF
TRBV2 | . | ASSQPGTGAGDTEAF
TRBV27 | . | ASSERTGLGNQPQH
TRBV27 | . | ASGLPPGGRGDSPLH
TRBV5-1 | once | ASSPRTGGPTYEQY
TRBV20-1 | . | SASWGYEQY
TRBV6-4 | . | ASSERGTDTQY
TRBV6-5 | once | ATNPGKNSYEQY
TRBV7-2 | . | ASSSLAGGPLSYEQY
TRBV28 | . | ASIPSGRAWDTQY
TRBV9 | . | ASSPQSVSGMSNTEAF
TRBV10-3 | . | ATGLAGPYEQY
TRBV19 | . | ASSRQSSTGILSGYT
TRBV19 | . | ASTSTGRYGYT
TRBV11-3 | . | ASSFTGNTEAF
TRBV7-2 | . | ASTLPGTRNEQF
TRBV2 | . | ASRLTTGNYEQY
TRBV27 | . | ASRSNARLYT
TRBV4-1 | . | ASSQFDRGDTEAF
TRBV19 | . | ASSPEGGNTEAF
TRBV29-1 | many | SAKTGTPNQPQH
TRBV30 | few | AWSRENEQF
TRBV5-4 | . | ASSLPAKGGDTEAF
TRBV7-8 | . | ASRSGNYGYT
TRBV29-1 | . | SVPLRPGANYGYT
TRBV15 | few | ATSIDPPQGYFGYT
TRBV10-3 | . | AIGTAGKGEQY
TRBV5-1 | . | ASSWTLHTDTQY
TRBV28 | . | ASIGGTYGYT
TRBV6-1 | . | ASTLLAGAAYEQY
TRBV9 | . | ASSVASNYNEQF
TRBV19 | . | ASSMDSTRVF
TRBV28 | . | ASSPAGEAPLH
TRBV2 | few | ASSVRGQGDEQF
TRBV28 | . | ASSLTAGGSGYT
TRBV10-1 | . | ASSDRSTEAF
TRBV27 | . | ASSSRDRLH
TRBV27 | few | ASSLQAPGARYSPLH
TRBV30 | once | AWRYEGYGYT
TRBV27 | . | ASSLYAGTGGLYGYT
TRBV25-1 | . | ASSGGTGVTQPQH
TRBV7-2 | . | ASSLSVGAKGLF
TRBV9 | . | ASSVDTERGNTEAF
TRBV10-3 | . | AISGPAGSGSDTQY
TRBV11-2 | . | ASSLALSGSSYEQY
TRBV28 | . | ASSSSDTYQETQY